In this sample, the clone carrying this T cell receptor beta chain turned up once. The antigen remains undetermined. The data originate from a study of T cell responses to AZD1222 COVID-19 vaccine. Whole-study results and caveats: AZD1222 recipients seropositive at baseline numbered only 6 or 7. Possibly, clonal diversity was underestimated; donors were largely white British and included more females.

The data were produced by immunoSEQ multiplex PCR, yet TCRdb's version contains in-frame clones alone and is incomplete. The sample carries about 140,000 clones, around nine tenths recorded once. The CDR3 is 12 amino acids. Germline loops: CDR1 SGHTA, CDR2 FQGNSA. V was pared by 5 bases and J by 3 bases, with 7 bases between. The TCR originated in an adult who received the AZD1222 COVID-19 vaccine. Sequencing was performed on peripheral blood, taken 28 days after the second AZD1222 dose. The chain joins TRBV7-2 to TRBJ2-5; D uncertain. This CDR3 is CASSLVEETQYF. The CDR3, as DNA: TGTGCCAGCAGCCTCGTCGAAGAGACCCAGTACTTC.